This TCR beta chain was sequenced during a study of cytomegalovirus exposure and HLA in healthy donors. General observations from the study: Rarity held for most TCR sequences, but there were some public TCRs that occurred in many donors. Reportedly, cytomegalovirus status was diagnosed with high sensitivity and specificity.

Assay: immunoSEQ multiplex PCR; the TCRdb copy retains only in-frame clones and omits some. The repertoire has about 160,000 clones, 85% of them found once; the top ten carry approximately 2.3%. This clone was seen once. What it binds is not known. Per the germline V gene, CDR1 is SGDLS and CDR2 is YYNGEE. V lost 3 bases and J lost 7; bases outside the gene matches: 5. The CDR3 covers 14 residues. The chain is built from TRBV9 and TRBJ2-7; 12 bases fit TRBD1. The sample was PBMCs. The receptor was isolated from a man younger than 45 in good health and CMV-seropositive. The CDR3 here is CASSAGTGGWEQYF. Here the CDR3 DNA reads TGTGCCAGCAGCGCAGGGACAGGGGGCTGGGAGCAGTACTTC.